These 27 T cell receptor beta chains originate from one sample sequenced in a study of beta chain features in type 1 diabetes. Since all of the isolated RNA was reverse transcribed, expressed TCRB transcripts were what got sequenced. Measured with immunoSEQ multiplex PCR; TCRdb has only the in-frame clones, and not every one. The table shows about 350,000 clones, with about 20% occurring only once. The sequenced sample was naive CD4+ T cells from blood. The receptors come from a woman under 30 in good health.

This clone appeared a few times. This chain connects TRBV11-1 to TRBJ2-3, with 10 bases fitting TRBD2. V shed 5 bases and J 6 bases; nucleotides not matched to a gene: 5. In germline, CDR1 is SGHAT, CDR2 FQDESV (reference sequence). CDR3 length: 14 amino acids. CDR3 nucleotide sequence: TGTGCCAGCAGCCTGCTAGCGGGAGTGGATACGCAGTATTTT. Protein: CASSLLAGVDTQYF.

V and J are TRBV18 and TRBJ1-3; D is possibly TRBD1 (5 bases). The CDR3 totals 16 residues. The V gene lost 4 bases and the J gene lost 0 bases, with 13 bases spanning the gap. In germline, CDR1 is KGHSH, CDR2 LQKENI. Here the CDR3 reads CASSRDTGYSGNTIYF. In DNA, the CDR3 is TGTGCCAGCTCACGCGACACAGGATACTCTGGAAACACCATATATTTT. Using reference TRBV18 and TRBJ1-3 for the parts outside the CDR3, the full variable domain is NAGVMQNPRHLVRRRGQEARLRCSPMKGHSHVYWYRQLPEEGLKFMVYLQKENIIDESGMPKERFSAEFPKEGPSILRIQQVVRGDSAAYFCASSRDTGYSGNTIYFGEGSWLTVV.

The genes are TRBV9 and TRBJ2-3, with TRBD2 matching 16 bases. J gave up 5 bases and V 4 bases, and 7 bases lay outside the gene matches. Germline CDR1 reads SGDLS; CDR2 reads YYNGEE. CDR3 length equals 17 residues. The CDR3 DNA is TGTGCCAGCAGCAGAGGGACTAGCGGGGGGGCTGGAGATACGCAGTATTTT. Its translation: CASSRGTSGGAGDTQYF.

To note about this clone: Other DNA sequences of this sample code for an identical CDR3. This chain uses TRBV30 with TRBJ2-3; D is ambiguous. The V gene lost 2 bases and the J gene lost 3 bases, with 3 bases spanning the gap. CDR1 is GTSNPN, CDR2 SVGIG, per germline (reference sequence). The CDR3 has 11 amino acids. As DNA, the CDR3 is TGTGCCTGGAGTTCTACAGATACGCAGTATTTT. It specifies CAWSSTDTQYF.

V gene TRBV4-3 combines with J gene TRBJ2-7; D might be TRBD1 (6 bases). The CDR3 length is 15 residues. V was pared by 1 base and J by 1 base, with 11 bases between. In germline, CDR1 is LGHNA, CDR2 YSLEER. The CDR3 here is CASSQGGTGSYEQYF. CDR3 nucleotide sequence: TGCGCCAGCAGCCAAGGCGGTACAGGGTCCTACGAGCAGTACTTC.

This clone has more than one count but fewer than ten. This chain connects TRBV5-4 to TRBJ2-5; the D gene is possibly TRBD2 (6 bases). CDR3 size: 14 residues. The germline V gene encodes CDR1 SGHNT and CDR2 YYREEE (reference sequence). Between the trimmed V and J ends, which lost 0 bases and 3 bases, there was a span of 9 bases. CDR3 region: CASSLGLEKETQYF. Written as DNA, the CDR3 is TGTGCCAGCAGCTTGGGACTAGAAAAAGAGACCCAGTACTTC.

The chain joins TRBV27 to TRBJ1-2; 12 bases are a match to TRBD1. This CDR3 has 14 residues. V lost 5 bases to trimming and J lost 7 bases; unmatched junction nucleotides: 5. Germline V CDR1 and CDR2: MNHEY, SMNVEV (reference sequence). The CDR3 loop is CASSAGQGALGYTF. In nucleotides, the CDR3 is TGTGCCAGCAGTGCGGGACAGGGGGCGCTTGGCTACACCTTC.

This clone has just a few counts. V is TRBV10-3 and J is TRBJ1-6, with D hard to call. Germline V gene sequence: CDR1 ENHRY, CDR2 SYGVKD. V was pared by 6 bases and J by 7 bases, with 13 bases between. The CDR3 sequence is 14 residues long. The CDR3 reads CAISGTVRNSPLHF. The CDR3, as DNA: TGTGCCATCAGCGGAACAGTCCGAAATTCACCCCTCCACTTT.

The rearrangement uses TRBV4-3 and TRBJ1-2; D is uncertain. From germline, CDR1 is LGHNA and CDR2 YSLEER. V gave up 0 bases and J gave up 8 bases, with 13 bases separating them. The CDR3 loop spans 14 amino acids. DNA of the CDR3: TGCGCCAGCAGCCAAGAAAGATCACCGGAGGGCTACACCTTC. Translating gives CASSQERSPEGYTF.

The V call is TRBV25-1, the J call TRBJ1-5; TRBD1 is a possible D gene (6 bases). This CDR3 is 15 amino acids long. Looked up from germline, CDR1 is MGHDK and CDR2 is SYGVNS. V dropped 3 bases and J dropped 4 bases, with 13 bases sitting between them. CDR3 DNA sequence: TGTGCCAGCAGTGAGTCAGGGGCAGGAAATCAGCCCCAGCATTTT. Its translation: CASSESGAGNQPQHF.

The V and J genes are TRBV6-6 and TRBJ1-3; the D gene is possibly TRBD1 (6 bases). The CDR3 spans 15 residues. The germline V gene encodes CDR1 MNHNY and CDR2 SVGAGI (reference sequence). The V gene lost 2 bases and the J gene lost 3 bases, with 11 bases spanning the gap. The CDR3 coding sequence is TGTGCCAGCAGTTACACACAGGGTTTTGGAAACACCATATATTTT. Its protein product is CASSYTQGFGNTIYF.

V usage is TRBV5-4 and J usage is TRBJ2-1; 12 bases agree with TRBD2. Looked up from germline, CDR1 is SGHNT and CDR2 is YYREEE (reference sequence). Trimming cost V 2 bases and J 5 bases; bases outside gene matches: 5. The CDR3 is 16 residues long. CDR3 bases: TGTGCCAGCAGCTTAGCACGGACTAGCGGGGACAATGAGCAGTTCTTC. Residues: CASSLARTSGDNEQFF.

This chain connects TRBV7-9 to TRBJ1-2; 7 positions agree with TRBD1. Germline V gene data show CDR1 as SEHNR and CDR2 as FQNEAQ (reference sequence). The V segment lost 5 bases and the J segment 5 bases; nucleotides outside the gene matches: 11. The CDR3 has 15 amino acids. The chain's CDR3 is CASSPRDSSLYGYTF. Here the CDR3 DNA reads TGTGCCAGCAGCCCCCGGGACAGTTCTTTGTATGGCTACACCTTC.

This chain uses TRBV4-3 with TRBJ2-3; a possible D gene is TRBD2 (5 bases). The CDR3 length is 15 residues. CDR1 LGHNA and CDR2 YSLEER come from the germline V gene. V gave up 0 bases and J gave up 5 bases, with 12 bases separating them. The CDR3 is CASSQDWTGGDTQYF. The CDR3 DNA is TGCGCCAGCAGCCAAGATTGGACCGGAGGAGATACGCAGTATTTT.

This clone was seen only a few times. The rearrangement uses TRBV9 and TRBJ2-4; 10 bases agree with TRBD2. V lost 0 bases to trimming and J lost 7 bases; unmatched junction nucleotides: 10. Germline CDR1 SGDLS, CDR2 YYNGEE. The CDR3 is made up of 17 amino acids. For the CDR3, the DNA is TGTGCCAGCAGCGTAGAGGCTAGCGGGAGAGGGAGGAACATTCAGTACTTC. It encodes CASSVEASGRGRNIQYF.

The chain is built from TRBV7-3 and TRBJ1-1, with 7 bases lining up with TRBD1. The germline CDR1 and CDR2 sequences are SGHTA and FQGTGA. The CDR3 has 14 residues. J was trimmed by 0 bases and V by 5 bases; bases with no gene match: 3. The CDR3 region has the DNA TGTGCCAGCAGCCAGACAGGGCTGAACACTGAAGCTTTCTTT. The encoded protein is CASSQTGLNTEAFF.

This clone occurred a few times. J is TRBJ2-1 and V is TRBV2; 10 bases agree with TRBD2. The germline V gene encodes CDR1 SNHLY and CDR2 FYNNEI. This CDR3 comprises 16 residues. Unmatched junction bases numbered 3, after V lost 1 base and J lost 3 bases. The CDR3 spells CASSEVASGSYNEQFF. The CDR3 DNA reads TGTGCCAGCAGTGAAGTGGCTAGCGGGAGCTACAATGAGCAGTTCTTC. The full variable domain, in which reference TRBV2 and TRBJ2-1 provide the parts outside the CDR3, is EPEVTQTPSHQVTQMGQEVILRCVPISNHLYFYWYRQILGQKVEFLVSFYNNEISEKSEIFDDQFSVERPDGSNFTLKIRSTKLEDSAMYFCASSEVASGSYNEQFFGPGTRLTVL.

In this sample, this clone turned up a few times. CDR3 sequence (DNA): TGTGCCAGCAGTATACAGGTGGAAGCTTTCTTT. Residues: CASSIQVEAFF. The chain recombines TRBV7-9 with TRBJ1-1, with D possibly matching TRBD1 (5 bases). CDR3 length: 11 residues. Germline lookup yields CDR1 SEHNR and CDR2 FQNEAQ (reference sequence). Trimming removed 6 bases at V and 8 bases at J, with 10 bases between.

This clone was seen a few times. The chain employs TRBV30 and TRBJ1-6; TRBD1 agrees at 7 bases. The length of the CDR3 is 13 residues. Germline values: CDR1 GTSNPN, CDR2 SVGIG (reference sequence). For the CDR3, the DNA is TGTGCTGTGGTTACAGGGGTACGATCACCCCTCCACTTT. It translates to CAVVTGVRSPLHF.

J is TRBJ1-2 and V is TRBV5-4, with 7 bases fitting TRBD1. Germline assignment: CDR1 SGHNT and CDR2 YYREEE (reference sequence). The V segment lost 2 bases and the J segment 7 bases; nucleotides outside the gene matches: 8. CDR3 length: 14 residues. CDR3 in amino acids: CASSFTGTAGGYTF. The CDR3 DNA follows: TGTGCCAGCAGCTTCACCGGGACAGCTGGTGGCTACACCTTC. Looking up the rest from reference TRBV5-4 and TRBJ1-2 gives the full variable domain: ETGVTQSPTHLIKTRGQQVTLRCSSQSGHNTVSWYQQALGQGPQFIFQYYREEENGRGNFPPRFSGLQFPNYSSELNVNALELDDSALYLCASSFTGTAGGYTFGSGTRLTVV.

This clone came up a few times. The chain has TRBV5-1 and TRBJ2-7; D is possibly TRBD2 (6 bases). Looked up from germline, CDR1 is SGHRS and CDR2 is YFSETQ. The CDR3 sequence is 14 residues long. V shed 2 bases and J shed 5 bases, with 14 bases lying between them. The CDR3 protein is CASSFAGSDNEQYF. In DNA, the CDR3 is TGCGCCAGCAGCTTTGCGGGAAGCGACAACGAGCAGTACTTC.

This chain links TRBV4-2 with TRBJ2-6, with D possibly TRBD2 on 5 matching bases. This CDR3 comprises 15 residues. V lost 6 bases and J lost 5, with 14 bases in between. Germline CDR1 LGHNA, CDR2 YNFKEQ. The CDR3 DNA sequence: TGTGCCAGCAGTCAGACGGGGAACTGGGCCAACGTCCTGACTTTC. It encodes CASSQTGNWANVLTF.

The CDR3 region has the DNA TGTGCCAGCAGTTACTCGAACGGCGGTACCTACGAGCAGTACTTC. Its protein product is CASSYSNGGTYEQYF. The V call is TRBV6-6, the J call TRBJ2-7; D unresolved. Germline CDR1 and CDR2: MNHNY and SVGAGI (reference sequence). Trimming pared 0 bases from V and 2 bases from J, leaving 11 bases between. The CDR3 is 15 residues long.

This chain uses TRBV7-6 with TRBJ2-4; D gene ambiguous. The V end was cut by 5 bases, the J end by 0 bases, with 14 bases between. Looked up from germline, CDR1 is SGHVS and CDR2 is FNYEAQ. CDR3 length equals 16 residues. CDR3 sequence (DNA): TGTGCCAGCAGCGATTTCAGAGGCCGAGCCAAAAACATTCAGTACTTC. Protein sequence: CASSDFRGRAKNIQYF.

This clone has more than one count but fewer than ten. This chain uses TRBV29-1 with TRBJ2-3, with 8 positions matching TRBD1. The CDR3 sequence is 12 residues long. The germline V gene encodes CDR1 SQVTM and CDR2 ANQGSEA. DNA for the CDR3: TGCATGGGGGGACAGGGCACAGATACGCAGTATTTT. Its protein is CMGGQGTDTQYF.

This clone was counted only a few times. This sequence joins TRBV11-2 and TRBJ2-5, with D perhaps TRBD1 (6 bases). V lost 10 bases and J lost 5, with 17 bases in between. CDR1 is SGHAT and CDR2 is FQNNGV in the germline V gene. This CDR3 has 13 amino acids. For the CDR3, the DNA is TGTGCCACCTCGCCGATTAGGGGGGAGACCCAGTACTTC. It codes for CATSPIRGETQYF.

In this sample, this clone turned up a few times. The chain carries TRBV30 and TRBJ1-2; a possible D gene is TRBD1 (6 bases). CDR3 length: 12 residues. Germline assignment: CDR1 GTSNPN and CDR2 SVGIG (reference sequence). V was cut by 2 bases and J by 4 bases, with 8 bases left in between. The chain's CDR3 is CAWSRGGYGYTF. CDR3 DNA sequence: TGTGCCTGGAGTAGGGGGGGCTATGGCTACACCTTC.